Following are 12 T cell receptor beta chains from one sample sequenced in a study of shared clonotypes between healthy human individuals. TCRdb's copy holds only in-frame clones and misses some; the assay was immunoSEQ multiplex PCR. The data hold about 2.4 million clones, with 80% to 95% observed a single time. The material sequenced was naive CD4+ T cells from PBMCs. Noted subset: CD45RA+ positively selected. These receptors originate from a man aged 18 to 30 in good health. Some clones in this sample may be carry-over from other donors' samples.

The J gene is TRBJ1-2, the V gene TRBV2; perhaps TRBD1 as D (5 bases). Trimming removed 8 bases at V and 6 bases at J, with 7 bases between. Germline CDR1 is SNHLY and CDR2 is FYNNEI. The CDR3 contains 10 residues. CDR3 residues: CASRGDGYTF. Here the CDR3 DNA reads TGTGCCAGCCGGGGGGATGGCTACACCTTC.

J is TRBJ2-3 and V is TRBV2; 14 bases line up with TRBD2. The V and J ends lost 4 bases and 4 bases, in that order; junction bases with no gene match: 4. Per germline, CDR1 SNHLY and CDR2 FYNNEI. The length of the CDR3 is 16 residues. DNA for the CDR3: TGTGCCAGCAGTGGGACTAGCGGGAGGTTGGCAGATACGCAGTATTTT. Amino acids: CASSGTSGRLADTQYF.

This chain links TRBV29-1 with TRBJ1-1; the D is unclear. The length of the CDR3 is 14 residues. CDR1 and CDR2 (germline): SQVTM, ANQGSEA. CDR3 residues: CTTQLMKESTEAFF. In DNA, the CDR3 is TGCACTACACAACTGATGAAGGAGAGCACTGAAGCTTTCTTT.

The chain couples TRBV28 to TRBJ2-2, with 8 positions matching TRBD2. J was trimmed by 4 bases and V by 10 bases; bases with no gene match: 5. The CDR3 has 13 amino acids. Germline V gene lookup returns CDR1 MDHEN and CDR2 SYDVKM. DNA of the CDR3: TGTGCCACTACCGCGGGGGGCACCGGGGAGCTGTTTTTT. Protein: CATTAGGTGELFF.

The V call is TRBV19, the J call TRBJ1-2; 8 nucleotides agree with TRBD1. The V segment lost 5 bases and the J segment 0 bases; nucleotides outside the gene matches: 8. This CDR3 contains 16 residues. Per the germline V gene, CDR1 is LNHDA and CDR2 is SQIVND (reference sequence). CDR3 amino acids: CASSLGQGRANYGYTF. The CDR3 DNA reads TGTGCCAGTAGTCTCGGACAGGGAAGAGCTAACTATGGCTACACCTTC.

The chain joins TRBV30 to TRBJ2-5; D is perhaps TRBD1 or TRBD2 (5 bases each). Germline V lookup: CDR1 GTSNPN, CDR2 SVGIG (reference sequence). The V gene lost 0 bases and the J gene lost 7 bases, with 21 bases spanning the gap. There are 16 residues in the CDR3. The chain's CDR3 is CAWSVVSRGRVGTQYF. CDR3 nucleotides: TGTGCCTGGAGTGTAGTTTCGAGGGGCAGGGTGGGGACCCAGTACTTC.

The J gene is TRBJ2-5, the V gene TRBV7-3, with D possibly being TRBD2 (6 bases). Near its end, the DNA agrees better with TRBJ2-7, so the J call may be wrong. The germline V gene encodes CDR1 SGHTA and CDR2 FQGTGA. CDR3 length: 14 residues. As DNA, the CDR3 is TGTGCCAGCAGCCCGGGACCGGGAGCCTACGAGCAGTACTTC. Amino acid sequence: CASSPGPGAYEQYF.

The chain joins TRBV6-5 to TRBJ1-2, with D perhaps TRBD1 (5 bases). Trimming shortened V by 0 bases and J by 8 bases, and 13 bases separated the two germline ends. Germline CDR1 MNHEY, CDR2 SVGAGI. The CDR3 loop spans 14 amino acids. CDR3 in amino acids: CASSYSVWGSGYTF. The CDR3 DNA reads TGTGCCAGCAGTTACTCGGTTTGGGGGTCGGGCTACACCTTC.

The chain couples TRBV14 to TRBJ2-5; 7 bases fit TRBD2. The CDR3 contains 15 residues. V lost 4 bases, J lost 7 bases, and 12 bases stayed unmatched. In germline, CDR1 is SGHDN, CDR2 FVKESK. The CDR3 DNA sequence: TGTGCCAGCAGCCCCTGGCTAGCGGACTTTCGGACCCAGTACTTC. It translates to CASSPWLADFRTQYF.

CDR3 in amino acids: CASSQDRDRSTDTQYF. CDR3 DNA sequence: TGCGCCAGCAGCCAAGATAGGGACCGAAGCACAGATACGCAGTATTTT. The gene calls are TRBV4-1 and TRBJ2-3; D may match TRBD1 or TRBD2 (5 bases each). This CDR3 is 16 amino acids long. Looked up from germline, CDR1 is MGHRA and CDR2 is YSYEKL. V lost 0 bases and J lost 0, with 10 bases in between.

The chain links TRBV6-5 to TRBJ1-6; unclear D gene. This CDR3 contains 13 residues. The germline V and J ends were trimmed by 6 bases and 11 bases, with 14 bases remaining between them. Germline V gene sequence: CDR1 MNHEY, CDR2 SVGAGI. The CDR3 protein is CASSPGLSTPLHF. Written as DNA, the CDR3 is TGTGCCAGCAGCCCCGGGTTGTCTACACCCCTCCACTTT.

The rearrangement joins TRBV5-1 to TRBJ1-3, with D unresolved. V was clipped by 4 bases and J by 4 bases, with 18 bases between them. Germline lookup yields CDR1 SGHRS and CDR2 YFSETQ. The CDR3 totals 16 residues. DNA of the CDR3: TGCGCCAGCAGCCCCGCACCGACCGGGGTCGGAAACACCATATATTTT. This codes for CASSPAPTGVGNTIYF.